What follows is one TCR beta chain and its context. Its antigen remains unidentified. Qualities for individual bases were not recorded, and no much larger clone is one base off. The sample comes from a study of radiotherapy plus CTLA-4 blockade in lung cancer (dated by TCRdb to 2017 to 2018). As for the study more broadly: Objective responses occurred in roughly 20% of enrolled patients, and 30% to 35% achieved disease control.

The study tested focal radiation therapy combined with CTLA-4 blockade (ipilimumab) in patients with chemo-refractory metastatic non-small-cell lung cancer. Trimming at the junction amounts to 3 bases on V and 6 bases on J, and the germline ends lie 16 bases apart. Looking up the germline V gene yields CDR1 LGHNA and CDR2 YNFKEQ. The CDR3 holds 15 amino acids from the cysteine to the phenylalanine. This entry keeps only the CDR3 DNA: 45 bases, framed from base 1. What the research found in general, with its limitations: Increased serum interferon-beta after radiation, together with early dynamic changes in blood T cell clones, were reported to be the strongest predictors of response. After treatment with radiotherapy and ipilimumab, TCR clones that originated in tumors expanded in peripheral blood.

To prepare the library, the immunoSEQ multiplex PCR assay was applied. What TCRdb holds here is the immuneACCESS table cut down to in-frame rearrangements. Part of the clones is not present; checked against another copy, under half of the missing clones reflect an unresolved V gene, and the others are unexplained. The sample table lists tens of thousands of clones, more than 60% of them with a count of one. The top ten clonotypes cover 3.5% to 4.5% of the sample. The V and J genes are TRBV4-2 and TRBJ2-3, with TRBD2 tentatively as D gene (6 bases match). The clonotype originates from a human donor with non-small cell lung cancer who had a partial response to radiotherapy plus ipilimumab. Sequenced material: peripheral blood, taken from a patient treated with radiotherapy plus ipilimumab. The DNA sequence reads TGTGCCAGCAGCCAGGCCGGGACTGACCTCGATACGCAGTATTTT. It codes for CASSQAGTDLDTQYF.